Below, 3 T cell receptor beta chains from the same sample are listed, as sequenced in a study. TCRdb called the 5' RACE reads again in MiXCR, with one record for every CDR3 protein. The profile shows tens of thousands of distinct CDR3 sequences, roughly 28% of them singletons. The sample comprised tumor-infiltrating memory CD4+ T cells sorted from the breast tumor. Regarding subset: memory CD4+ T cells, CD4+CD45RO+CD25-. The origin of the receptors is a female donor with breast cancer.

V is TRBV7-8 and J is TRBJ2-5, with D tentatively TRBD1 (6 bases). The CDR3 extends over 13 amino acids. CDR1 is SGHVS, CDR2 FQNEAQ, per germline. V was pared by 3 bases and J by 4 bases, with 9 bases between. The CDR3 nucleotides are TGTGCCAGCAGCTTGGGGGCAAGAGAGACCCAGTACTTC. It specifies CASSLGARETQYF.

This clonotype came up many times. The V call is TRBV6-6, the J call TRBJ1-1; D not resolved. V lost 2 bases and J 0 bases, leaving 4 bases between the germline ends. The germline gives CDR1 MNHNY, CDR2 SVGAGI (reference sequence). CDR3 length equals 13 residues. The CDR3 protein is CASSYGMNTEAFF. The CDR3 DNA is TGTGCCAGCAGTTACGGGATGAACACTGAAGCTTTCTTT.

This clonotype was counted only a few times. This chain connects TRBV6-6 to TRBJ1-5; D remains unclear. This CDR3 has 11 amino acids. Germline V gene lookup returns CDR1 MNHNY and CDR2 SVGAGI (reference sequence). Trimming removed 2 bases at V and 11 bases at J, with 7 bases between. The CDR3 protein is CASSYEEAQHF. In nucleotides, the CDR3 is TGTGCCAGCAGTTACGAGGAAGCCCAGCATTTT.